Each of the 17 T cell receptor beta chains below was sequenced from the same sample in a study of T cell responses to AZD1222 COVID-19 vaccine. Using immunoSEQ multiplex PCR, the repertoire was profiled, and TCRdb retains in-frame clones only, with some absent. In the table there are roughly 160,000 clones, less than 95% of which are singletons. This material consisted of peripheral blood, taken on day 0 of AZD1222 vaccination. Source of these receptors: an adult in good health.

The CDR3 region is CAWSVQTGVTGELFF. DNA for the CDR3: TGTGCCTGGAGTGTACAGACAGGGGTTACCGGGGAGCTGTTTTTT. The chain recombines TRBV30 with TRBJ2-2, with 8 bases lining up with TRBD1. The CDR3 runs 15 residues. Germline CDR1 is GTSNPN and CDR2 is SVGIG (reference sequence). The V segment lost 0 bases and the J segment 5 bases; nucleotides outside the gene matches: 5.

The J gene is TRBJ2-5, the V gene TRBV3-1 (or the pseudogene TRBV3-2); no definite D call. The germline CDR1 and CDR2 sequences are LGHDT and YNNKEL (reference sequence). V was clipped by 1 base and J by 5 bases, with 14 bases between them. This CDR3 contains 15 residues. This chain's CDR3 is CASSQVTRRLETQYF. The CDR3 bases are TGTGCCAGCAGCCAAGTTACCCGACGATTGGAGACCCAGTACTTC.

This rearrangement joins TRBV19 to TRBJ2-1, with 8 bases fitting TRBD2. This CDR3 has 13 residues. V was clipped by 5 bases and J by 9 bases; unmatched bases: 6. CDR1 is LNHDA and CDR2 is SQIVND in the germline V gene (reference sequence). CDR3 bases: TGTGCCAGTAGTTTACAGGGACTAGTTGAGCAGTTCTTC. Translation: CASSLQGLVEQFF.

This sequence joins TRBV5-1 and TRBJ2-1, with TRBD2 identical over 11 bases. CDR3 length: 18 residues. The germline gives CDR1 SGHRS, CDR2 YFSETQ. J gave up 9 bases and V 4 bases, and 18 bases lay outside the gene matches. CDR3 coding DNA: TGCGCCAGCAGCGCTCTGACAAGTCCTAGCGGGGGGAGAGGTGAGCAGTTCTTC. Amino acid sequence: CASSALTSPSGGRGEQFF.

The chain employs TRBV29-1 and TRBJ2-5; no firm D call. The CDR3 spans 9 residues. CDR1 and CDR2 (germline): SQVTM, ANQGSEA. CDR3 DNA sequence: TGCAACATCGGGGAGACCCAGTACTTC. It encodes CNIGETQYF.

The chain joins TRBV5-8 to TRBJ1-6; a possible D gene is TRBD1 (5 bases). This CDR3 is built from 14 residues. Germline lookup yields CDR1 SGHTS and CDR2 YDEGEE. V dropped 1 base and J dropped 10 bases, with 12 bases sitting between them. The CDR3 here is CASSLFDEGSPLHF. The CDR3 bases are TGTGCCAGCAGCTTGTTCGACGAGGGGTCACCCCTCCACTTT.

The genes are TRBV29-1 and TRBJ1-2; no firm D call. The V and J ends lost 7 bases and 6 bases respectively, with 15 bases between them. The CDR3 covers 12 residues. Germline loops: CDR1 SQVTM, CDR2 ANQGSEA. In nucleotides, the CDR3 is TGCAGCGCTCCCATGGGTGGTGATGGCTACACCTTC. Encoded protein: CSAPMGGDGYTF.

The chain recombines TRBV11-2 with TRBJ2-2; 7 positions match TRBD2. The trim removed 1 base at V and 3 bases at J, leaving 2 bases unmatched. This CDR3 is built from 15 residues. From germline, CDR1 is SGHAT and CDR2 FQNNGV. The CDR3 sequence: CASSLVRGYTGELFF. CDR3 bases: TGTGCCAGCAGCTTAGTGCGGGGGTACACCGGGGAGCTGTTTTTT. Full variable domain (remainder filled in from reference TRBV11-2 and TRBJ2-2): EAGVAQSPRYKIIEKRQSVAFWCNPISGHATLYWYQQILGQGPKLLIQFQNNGVVDDSQLPKDRFSAERLKGVDSTLKIQPAKLEDSAVYLCASSLVRGYTGELFFGEGSRLTVL.

The CDR3 region has the DNA TGCAGCGTTGAAGAACGGCGGACGAACACTGAAGCTTTCTTT. This gives the protein CSVEERRTNTEAFF. The chain is built from TRBV29-1 and TRBJ1-1, with D unresolved. The V gene's germline CDR1 is SQVTM and CDR2 ANQGSEA. Trimming pared 0 bases from V and 1 base from J, leaving 9 bases between. This CDR3 comprises 14 residues.

This rearrangement joins TRBV9 to TRBJ1-4; 7 bases align to TRBD1. V shed 4 bases and J 2 bases; nucleotides not matched to a gene: 2. Germline loops: CDR1 SGDLS, CDR2 YYNGEE. The CDR3 spans 14 residues. The CDR3 nucleotides are TGTGCCAGCAGCCGGGGACAGACTAATGAAAAACTGTTTTTT. The encoded protein is CASSRGQTNEKLFF. The whole variable domain, remainder taken from reference TRBV9 and TRBJ1-4, is DSGVTQTPKHLITATGQRVTLRCSPRSGDLSVYWYQQSLDQGLQFLIQYYNGEERAKGNILERFSAQQFPDLHSELNLSSLELGDSALYFCASSRGQTNEKLFFGSGTQLSVL.

The chain employs TRBV18 and TRBJ1-5; D remains ambiguous. V was trimmed by 3 bases and J by 0 bases, leaving 15 bases between them. The CDR3 has 17 amino acids. Germline CDR1 is KGHSH and CDR2 is LQKENI. Here the CDR3 reads CASSPIRGQSSNQPQHF. CDR3 sequence (DNA): TGTGCCAGCTCACCGATTCGAGGGCAGTCTAGCAATCAGCCCCAGCATTTT. The complete variable domain, with remaining parts taken from reference TRBV18 and TRBJ1-5, reads NAGVMQNPRHLVRRRGQEARLRCSPMKGHSHVYWYRQLPEEGLKFMVYLQKENIIDESGMPKERFSAEFPKEGPSILRIQQVVRGDSAAYFCASSPIRGQSSNQPQHFGDGTRLSIL.

The CDR3 region is CASSNPGANVLTF. The CDR3 DNA is TGTGCCAGTAGTAACCCTGGGGCCAACGTCCTGACTTTC. The genes are TRBV19 and TRBJ2-6; D uncertain. V dropped 4 bases and J dropped 2 bases, with 3 bases sitting between them. This CDR3 contains 13 residues. CDR1 and CDR2 from the germline V gene are LNHDA and SQIVND (reference sequence).

The chain is built from TRBV28 and TRBJ1-4, with D perhaps matching TRBD1 (5 bases). The CDR3 has 15 amino acids. V dropped 6 bases and J dropped 3 bases, with 14 bases sitting between them. Per germline, CDR1 MDHEN and CDR2 SYDVKM. The CDR3 region has the DNA TGTGCCAGCAGGGAAAACCGGGACCCTAATGAAAAACTGTTTTTT. Encoded protein: CASRENRDPNEKLFF.

This clone occurred once. J is TRBJ2-3 and V is TRBV24-1; D gene unclear. Per the germline V gene, CDR1 is KGHDR and CDR2 is SFDVKD. Between the trimmed V and J ends, which lost 0 bases and 6 bases, there was a span of 9 bases. This CDR3 is built from 14 residues. In DNA, the CDR3 is TGTGCCACCAGTGATTTGGGGCCGGCGGATACGCAGTATTTT. Protein product: CATSDLGPADTQYF.

The J gene is TRBJ1-1, the V gene TRBV4-1, with D perhaps matching TRBD1 (6 bases). Per germline, CDR1 MGHRA and CDR2 YSYEKL. The CDR3 sequence is 15 residues long. Trimming stripped 4 bases from V and 4 bases from J, with 16 bases between. DNA for the CDR3: TGCGCCAGCAGCCGCGGGGGGCTCGGTGTCACTGAAGCTTTCTTT. This sequence encodes CASSRGGLGVTEAFF.

The rearrangement joins TRBV6-5 to TRBJ1-2; the match to TRBD1 covers 9 bases. V was clipped by 6 bases and J by 2 bases; unmatched bases: 7. Germline assignment: CDR1 MNHEY and CDR2 SVGAGI. CDR3 length: 15 amino acids. The CDR3 DNA sequence: TGTGCCAGCAGACGGACAGGGGTAGGGAACTATGGCTACACCTTC. Translating it yields CASRRTGVGNYGYTF.

The chain uses TRBV6-5 and TRBJ2-7; 7 nucleotides match TRBD1. The CDR3 is 13 amino acids. Trimming at V came to 4 bases and at J to 2 bases, leaving 2 bases not matched to a gene. Germline lookup yields CDR1 MNHEY and CDR2 SVGAGI. CDR3: CASSWDRAYEQYF. The CDR3, as DNA: TGTGCCAGCAGTTGGGACAGAGCCTACGAGCAGTACTTC.